The 17 T cell receptor beta chains below come from one sample, sequenced in a study of long-term antiretroviral therapy in people with HIV. Researchers report immunoSEQ v3.0 was run at survey level. Clones were sequenced by immunoSEQ multiplex PCR, and TCRdb holds only the in-frame ones, with some missing. Of around 20,000 clones listed, around three quarters were seen once; the top ten hold 7.5% to 10%. The input for sequencing was unsorted PBMCs, taken 0.5 years before starting antiretroviral therapy. The receptors derive from a man aged 18 to 29 with HIV.

The chain couples TRBV5-1 to TRBJ1-1; no reliable D call. V lost 4 bases, J lost 0 bases, and 10 bases lay in between. CDR3 size: 14 residues. The germline CDR1 and CDR2 sequences are SGHRS and YFSETQ. The CDR3 loop reads CASSTRQVNTEAFF. For the CDR3, the DNA is TGCGCCAGCAGCACCCGACAAGTGAACACTGAAGCTTTCTTT.

This clone was detected only a few times. V is TRBV6-4 and J is TRBJ1-1; 8 bases are shared with TRBD1. V shed 6 bases and J 4 bases; nucleotides not matched to a gene: 4. CDR3 length equals 13 residues. The germline gives CDR1 MRHNA, CDR2 SNTAGT. Here the CDR3 reads CASRDRESTEAFF. In DNA form, the CDR3 reads TGTGCCAGCAGGGACAGGGAGTCCACTGAAGCTTTCTTT.

Concerning this clone itself: Additional DNA sequences in this sample encode the identical CDR3. The chain couples TRBV18 to TRBJ2-5, with a tentative D call TRBD2 (6 bases). The germline V gene encodes CDR1 KGHSH and CDR2 LQKENI. The V end was cut by 3 bases, the J end by 2 bases, with 16 bases between. The CDR3 runs to 16 residues. CDR3 residues: CASSPYHQGGQETQYF. The CDR3 coding sequence is TGTGCCAGCTCACCTTATCACCAGGGAGGACAAGAGACCCAGTACTTC.

The chain joins TRBV7-9 to TRBJ2-7; TRBD2 matches at 8 bases. V shed 4 bases and J 1 base; nucleotides not matched to a gene: 9. This CDR3 region has 16 residues. CDR1 and CDR2 (germline): SEHNR, FQNEAQ (reference sequence). CDR3 DNA sequence: TGTGCCAGCAGCTCCCTGCGGGGGGAACAGTCCTACGAGCAGTACTTC. Encoded protein: CASSSLRGEQSYEQYF.

The V and J genes are TRBV6-1 and TRBJ2-7; D is undetermined. The V and J ends lost 10 bases and 3 bases respectively, with 16 bases between them. The CDR3 spans 13 residues. Germline CDR1 reads MNHNS; CDR2 reads SASEGT. The CDR3 here is CATRRGPIYEQYF. The CDR3 DNA is TGTGCCACTAGGAGAGGCCCAATCTACGAGCAGTACTTC.

This chain uses TRBV7-9 with TRBJ2-1; D may correspond to TRBD1 or TRBD2 (5 bases each). Trimming left V 5 bases short and J 5 bases short, with 22 bases between. Germline V gene lookup returns CDR1 SEHNR and CDR2 FQNEAQ (reference sequence). This CDR3 has 17 residues. The CDR3 coding sequence is TGTGCCAGCAGCCGGCGTACGGGACCACCTACGAACAATGAGCAGTTCTTC. Residues: CASSRRTGPPTNNEQFF.

This clone was observed once. This chain connects TRBV6-5 to TRBJ1-2, with TRBD1 matching over 9 bases. The CDR3 is made up of 12 amino acids. The germline V gene has CDR1 MNHEY and CDR2 SVGAGI. V lost 5 bases and J lost 8; bases outside the gene matches: 3. The CDR3 nucleotides are TGTGCCAGCAGTGACAGGGGGGACGGCTACACCTTC. Its protein is CASSDRGDGYTF.

This chain uses TRBV7-3 with TRBJ2-2, with 11 bases fitting TRBD2. The CDR3 has 13 amino acids. Germline CDR1 reads SGHTA; CDR2 reads FQGTGA. J was trimmed by 14 bases and V by 5 bases; bases with no gene match: 7. CDR3 nucleotide sequence: TGTGCCAGCAGCCCTACTAGCGGGAGTGGTCTGTTTTTT. Its protein product is CASSPTSGSGLFF.

In its sample, this clone was seen once. The chain joins TRBV30 to TRBJ2-2; 8 nucleotides align to TRBD2. CDR3 size: 16 residues. V lost 0 bases, J lost 7 bases, and 10 bases stayed unmatched. Germline V gene lookup returns CDR1 GTSNPN and CDR2 SVGIG (reference sequence). The CDR3 sequence is CAWSVPPRGGVGELFF. Here the CDR3 DNA reads TGTGCCTGGAGTGTCCCCCCCCGGGGGGGGGTCGGGGAGCTGTTTTTT.

The chain is built from TRBV6-5 and TRBJ1-2; D remains unclear. The CDR3 has 13 residues. Looked up from germline, CDR1 is MNHEY and CDR2 is SVGAGI. V dropped 4 bases and J dropped 8 bases, with 14 bases sitting between them. This CDR3 is CASSSFPVEGYTF. The CDR3, as DNA: TGTGCCAGCAGTTCCTTCCCAGTGGAGGGCTACACCTTC.

This rearrangement joins TRBV6-5 to TRBJ2-7; 7 bases match TRBD1. This CDR3 is built from 13 residues. Trimming cost V 3 bases and J 7 bases; bases outside gene matches: 6. Germline V gene lookup returns CDR1 MNHEY and CDR2 SVGAGI. CDR3 in amino acids: CASSYEGAREQYF. DNA of the CDR3: TGTGCCAGCAGTTATGAGGGGGCAAGAGAGCAGTACTTC.

The rearrangement joins TRBV5-4 to TRBJ2-2; 7 bases line up with TRBD1. In germline, CDR1 is SGHNT, CDR2 YYREEE (reference sequence). This CDR3 spans 16 amino acids. Trimming took 5 bases from V and 0 from J; bases not matched to a gene: 7. CDR3 DNA: TGTGCCAGCAGACGCAGGGGGAACACGAACACCGGGGAGCTGTTTTTT. Amino acids: CASRRRGNTNTGELFF.

This clone was recorded only once. The gene calls are TRBV27 and TRBJ1-1; D unresolved. V lost 5 bases and J 5 bases, leaving 12 bases between the germline ends. The CDR3 sequence is 13 residues long. Looked up from germline, CDR1 is MNHEY and CDR2 is SMNVEV (reference sequence). The CDR3 loop reads CASSLLGGTEAFF. The CDR3 DNA follows: TGTGCCAGCAGTCTCCTAGGAGGAACTGAAGCTTTCTTT.

A few counts support this clone. The J gene is TRBJ2-7, the V gene TRBV5-1; 7 nucleotides line up with TRBD1. The germline gives CDR1 SGHRS, CDR2 YFSETQ. Losses at the gene ends were 4 bases for V and 2 bases for J; bases not matched to a gene: 3. The CDR3 length is 13 residues. This CDR3 is CASSEGTAYEQYF. In nucleotides, the CDR3 is TGCGCCAGCAGCGAGGGGACAGCCTACGAGCAGTACTTC.

This clone was observed once. J is TRBJ2-5 and V is TRBV5-1, with TRBD2 matching over 10 bases. The CDR3 is 16 amino acids. The V gene's germline CDR1 is SGHRS and CDR2 YFSETQ. The V and J ends lost 5 bases and 4 bases, in that order; junction bases with no gene match: 11. DNA for the CDR3: TGCGCCAGCAGTTTTTATAGCGGGGGGTTTGTAGAGACCCAGTACTTC. This gives the protein CASSFYSGGFVETQYF.

The sample holds a few counts of this clone. The chain has TRBV5-1 and TRBJ2-7; D is unclear. Per the germline V gene, CDR1 is SGHRS and CDR2 is YFSETQ. Trimming stripped 7 bases from V and 4 bases from J, with 15 bases between. This CDR3 has 13 residues. CDR3 sequence (DNA): TGCGCCAGCGTCGGCCCGCCAGAGTACGAGCAGTACTTC. As protein: CASVGPPEYEQYF.

This clone was seen a few times. V gene TRBV25-1 combines with J gene TRBJ1-1; D call uncertain. The CDR3 contains 10 residues. Germline CDR1 and CDR2: MGHDK and SYGVNS. The ends were cut back, 4 bases at V and 7 bases at J, with 4 bases in the middle. The CDR3 DNA is TGTGCCAGCAGTGGGTTTGAAGCTTTCTTT. Its translation: CASSGFEAFF.